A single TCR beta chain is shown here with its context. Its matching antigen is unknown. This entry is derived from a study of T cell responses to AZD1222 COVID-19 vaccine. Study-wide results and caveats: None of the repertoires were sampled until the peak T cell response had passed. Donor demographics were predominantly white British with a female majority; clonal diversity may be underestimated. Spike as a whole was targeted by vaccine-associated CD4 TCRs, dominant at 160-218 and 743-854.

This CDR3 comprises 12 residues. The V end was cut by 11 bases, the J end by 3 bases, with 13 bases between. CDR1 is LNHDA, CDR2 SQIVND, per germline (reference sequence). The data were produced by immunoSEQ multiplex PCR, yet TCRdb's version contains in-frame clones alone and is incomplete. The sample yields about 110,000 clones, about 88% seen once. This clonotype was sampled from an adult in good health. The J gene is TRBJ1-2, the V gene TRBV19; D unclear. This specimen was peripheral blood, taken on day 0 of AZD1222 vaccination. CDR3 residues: CACIASDYGYTF. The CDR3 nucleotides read TGTGCCTGCATCGCAAGCGACTATGGCTACACCTTC. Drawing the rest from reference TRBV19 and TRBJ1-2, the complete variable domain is DGGITQSPKYLFRKEGQNVTLSCEQNLNHDAMYWYRQDPGQGLRLIYYSQIVNDFQKGDIAEGYSVSREKKESFPLTVTSAQKNPTAFYLCACIASDYGYTFGSGTRLTVV.